Following are 10 T cell receptor beta chains from one sample sequenced in a study of blood T cell repertoires in COVID-19 (dated by TCRdb to 2020 to 2022). The library came from the immunoSEQ multiplex PCR assay. As stored in TCRdb, this immuneACCESS dataset retains in-frame rearrangements with V and J assigned. A fraction of the clones does not appear; measured against another copy, unresolved V genes explain less than half of the discrepancy, and the remainder lacks a known reason. The sample table records 75,000 to 100,000 clones; over 75% of these occur just once. Nearly 20% of the sample is in the top ten clones. Sequenced sample: peripheral blood. The receptors derive from a human donor in a cohort sampled during active COVID-19.

This sequence joins TRBV3-1 (or the pseudogene TRBV3-2) and TRBJ1-2; 8 bases are shared with TRBD1. The CDR3 contains 14 residues. The germline V gene has CDR1 LGHDT and CDR2 YNNKEL (reference sequence). V shed 1 base, J shed 2 bases, and the junction held 0 bases outside the gene matches. CDR3 amino acids: CASSQGQGNYGYTF. The CDR3 coding sequence is TGTGCCAGCAGCCAAGGACAGGGGAACTATGGCTACACCTTC.

This clone turned up a few times. This sequence joins TRBV7-2 and TRBJ2-2; no firm D call. Deletions cut 3 bases from V and 4 bases from J, with 3 bases between. The CDR3 sequence is 12 residues long. Germline V CDR1 and CDR2: SGHTA, FQGNSA. CDR3 protein: CASSFGTGELFF. CDR3 nucleotides: TGTGCCAGCAGCTTCGGCACCGGGGAGCTGTTTTTT. The full variable domain, completed using reference TRBV7-2 and TRBJ2-2, is GAGVSQSPSNKVTEKGKDVELRCDPISGHTALYWYRQSLGQGLEFLIYFQGNSAPDKSGLPSDRFSAERTGGSVSTLTIQRTQQEDSAVYLCASSFGTGELFFGEGSRLTVL.

The chain couples TRBV19 to TRBJ1-5, with D unclear. This CDR3 contains 14 residues. CDR1 is LNHDA and CDR2 is SQIVND in the germline V gene (reference sequence). The V gene lost 0 bases and the J gene lost 6 bases, with 9 bases spanning the gap. The CDR3 DNA reads TGTGCCAGTAGTATAGATCGGACTAGTCAGCCCCAGCATTTT. As protein: CASSIDRTSQPQHF.

The V gene is TRBV6-5, the J gene TRBJ1-1, with D possibly TRBD1 on 5 matching bases. The germline V gene encodes CDR1 MNHEY and CDR2 SVGAGI. The CDR3 extends over 12 amino acids. Trimming took off 7 bases at V and 10 bases at J, with 16 bases between the two ends. The DNA of the CDR3 is TGTGCCAGCACCCGGGGGACGGAAGGAGCTTTCTTT. Translation: CASTRGTEGAFF.

This clone was counted between two and nine times. The chain is built from TRBV3-1 (or the pseudogene TRBV3-2) and TRBJ1-1; tentatively, D is TRBD1 (6 bases). There are 15 residues in the CDR3. CDR1 LGHDT and CDR2 YNNKEL come from the germline V gene (reference sequence). Trimming took 2 bases from V and 1 from J, leaving 11 bases between them. CDR3 nucleotides: TGTGCCAGCAGCCAATATCAGGGGTCGAACACTGAAGCTTTCTTT. Protein sequence: CASSQYQGSNTEAFF.

The V and J genes are TRBV21-1 and TRBJ2-5; no check of the table's D call, TRBD2, against the DNA was made. TRBV21-1 counts as a pseudogene. The CDR3 length is 15 residues. The CDR3 protein is CASSKILAGGETQYF. CDR3 sequence (DNA): TGTGCCAGCAGCAAAATCCTAGCGGGAGGCGAGACCCAGTACTTC.

The J gene is TRBJ2-3, the V gene TRBV4-1; no clear D. The CDR3 is made up of 19 amino acids. The ends were cut back, 3 bases at V and 0 bases at J, with 22 bases in the middle. Germline V gene sequence: CDR1 MGHRA, CDR2 YSYEKL. The CDR3 sequence is CASSQAPSAQPTSTDTQYF. The CDR3 bases are TGCGCCAGCAGCCAGGCCCCAAGCGCCCAACCTACTAGCACAGATACGCAGTATTTT.

This rearrangement joins TRBV6-4 to TRBJ2-1, with 13 nucleotides matching TRBD2. Germline V gene sequence: CDR1 MRHNA, CDR2 SNTAGT. V dropped 5 bases and J dropped 3; count of bases not matched to a gene: 10. The CDR3 is 18 residues long. The CDR3 bases are TGTGCCAGCAGTACCTCCGGGACTAGCGGGAAAAGCTACAATGAGCAGTTCTTC. Translating gives CASSTSGTSGKSYNEQFF.

The gene calls are TRBV2 and TRBJ2-7, with 8 bases lining up with TRBD1. This CDR3 comprises 13 residues. Trimming at V came to 10 bases and at J to 3 bases, leaving 8 bases not matched to a gene. Germline-derived CDR1 and CDR2 are SNHLY and FYNNEI. Here the CDR3 reads CATSGGESYEQYF. The CDR3 bases are TGTGCCACTTCAGGGGGCGAAAGCTACGAGCAGTACTTC.

J is TRBJ2-3 and V is TRBV6-4; 9 bases line up with TRBD2. Germline V gives CDR1 MRHNA, CDR2 SNTAGT. Trimming took 5 bases from V and 4 from J; bases not matched to a gene: 16. The CDR3 covers 18 residues. The CDR3 reads CASSLGASGTLNSDTQYF. As DNA, the CDR3 is TGTGCCAGCAGTTTGGGGGCTAGCGGGACTCTGAATTCAGATACGCAGTATTTT.